These 12 T cell receptor beta chains came from one sample sequenced in a study of blood T cell repertoires in COVID-19. This table comes from immunoSEQ multiplex PCR, and its TCRdb copy is limited to in-frame clones, with some not included. The sample lists a few hundred thousand clones, about nine tenths occurring once. Sequences were obtained from PBMCs or T cells enriched from blood (not recorded which). The receptors were gathered from a woman between 40 and 55 years old who had recovered from COVID-19.

A single count supports this clone. The rearrangement joins TRBV7-9 to TRBJ1-4; possibly TRBD1 for D (6 bases). The CDR3 runs 15 residues. Germline CDR1 reads SEHNR; CDR2 reads FQNEAQ (reference sequence). Trimming removed 6 bases from V and 8 bases from J, with 19 bases in between. CDR3 nucleotides: TGTGCCAGCAGTCCAACACAGGGAGTTAAGGAAAAACTGTTTTTT. Protein sequence: CASSPTQGVKEKLFF.

This clone is a singleton in its sample. The sample contains more than one DNA sequence encoding this CDR3. This chain links TRBV7-2 with TRBJ2-3, with D possibly being TRBD2 (5 bases). The V gene lost 5 bases and the J gene lost 1 base, with 7 bases spanning the gap. The CDR3 has 13 residues. Germline CDR1 is SGHTA and CDR2 is FQGNSA. The chain's CDR3 is CASSLGGTDTQYF. In nucleotides, the CDR3 is TGTGCCAGCAGCCTCGGGGGCACAGATACGCAGTATTTT.

The chain combines TRBV30 with TRBJ2-2; D perhaps matches TRBD2 (5 bases). Trimming removed 6 bases from V and 9 bases from J, with 11 bases in between. CDR3 length equals 11 residues. In germline, CDR1 is GTSNPN, CDR2 SVGIG (reference sequence). CDR3 sequence (DNA): TGTGCCTGCCTCGGGGTCAGGGAGCTGTTTTTT. This translates into CACLGVRELFF.

This clone was counted a single time. The chain employs TRBV9 and TRBJ2-2; no reliable D call. The V end was cut by 4 bases, the J end by 0 bases, with 16 bases between. The CDR3 covers 17 residues. Germline lookup yields CDR1 SGDLS and CDR2 YYNGEE. The CDR3 DNA sequence: TGTGCCAGCAGCCCCGAGAGCCTAGGAGCGAACACCGGGGAGCTGTTTTTT. Encoded protein: CASSPESLGANTGELFF.

This chain joins TRBV9 and TRBJ2-7; 8 bases fit TRBD2. J lost 10 bases, V lost 4 bases, and 13 bases had no gene match. CDR1 is SGDLS and CDR2 is YYNGEE in the germline V gene. CDR3 length equals 14 residues. In nucleotides, the CDR3 is TGTGCCAGCAGCCGATGGGGACTAGAAACCGATCAGTACTTC. Translated, it gives CASSRWGLETDQYF.

This sequence joins TRBV12-3 or TRBV12-4 and TRBJ1-4; tentative D call: TRBD1 (5 bases). The V and J ends lost 8 bases and 13 bases respectively, with 14 bases between them. The CDR3 has 11 amino acids. CDR3 sequence: CASRLGQGLFF. The CDR3 region has the DNA TGTGCCAGCCGGTTGGGGCAGGGACTGTTTTTT.

In this sample, this clone turned up a few times. The V and J genes are TRBV19 and TRBJ2-5; 7 bases map to TRBD2. CDR1 is LNHDA and CDR2 is SQIVND in the germline V gene (reference sequence). The CDR3 runs 14 residues. V shed 3 bases, J shed 2 bases, and the junction held 3 bases outside the gene matches. Written as DNA, the CDR3 is TGTGCCAGTAGTATGGGGGACTATCAAGAGACCCAGTACTTC. Protein product: CASSMGDYQETQYF.

The rearrangement joins TRBV7-2 to TRBJ2-3, with D possibly being TRBD2 (5 bases). Trimming took off 3 bases at V and 5 bases at J, with 12 bases between the two ends. The CDR3 contains 14 residues. Per germline, CDR1 SGHTA and CDR2 FQGNSA. In DNA, the CDR3 is TGTGCCAGCAGCTTGGCTGGTGAGGGAGATACGCAGTATTTT. It translates to CASSLAGEGDTQYF.

The V call is TRBV19, the J call TRBJ2-7, with 10 bases matching TRBD2. Germline-derived CDR1 and CDR2 are LNHDA and SQIVND (reference sequence). This CDR3 region has 12 residues. V shed 5 bases, J shed 7 bases, and the junction held 2 bases outside the gene matches. CDR3 amino acids: CASSLAGEEQYF. CDR3 sequence (DNA): TGTGCCAGTAGTCTAGCGGGAGAGGAGCAGTACTTC.

The chain links TRBV30 to TRBJ2-3, with 12 bases aligning to TRBD2. The V gene end was trimmed by 5 bases and the J gene end by 4 bases; junction bases not matched to a gene: 13. Germline-derived CDR1 and CDR2 are GTSNPN and SVGIG (reference sequence). This CDR3 contains 17 residues. The CDR3 region has the DNA TGTGCCTGGGGGTATGGTCTAGCGGGAGGGCGGGCAGATACGCAGTATTTT. Its protein is CAWGYGLAGGRADTQYF.

This sequence joins TRBV30 and TRBJ1-5, with 7 bases lining up with TRBD1. The germline V gene encodes CDR1 GTSNPN and CDR2 SVGIG (reference sequence). The V gene end was trimmed by 4 bases and the J gene end by 0 bases; junction bases not matched to a gene: 9. CDR3 size: 16 residues. The CDR3 here is CAWMGQQIYSNQPQHF. CDR3 DNA: TGTGCCTGGATGGGACAGCAAATCTATAGCAATCAGCCCCAGCATTTT.

The chain employs TRBV10-3 and TRBJ2-5; 7 bases line up with TRBD1. Per the germline V gene, CDR1 is ENHRY and CDR2 is SYGVKD. V shed 2 bases and J 3 bases; nucleotides not matched to a gene: 3. The CDR3 has 14 amino acids. The CDR3 sequence: CAISERGQEETQYF. Written as DNA, the CDR3 is TGTGCCATCAGTGAGAGGGGGCAGGAAGAGACCCAGTACTTC.